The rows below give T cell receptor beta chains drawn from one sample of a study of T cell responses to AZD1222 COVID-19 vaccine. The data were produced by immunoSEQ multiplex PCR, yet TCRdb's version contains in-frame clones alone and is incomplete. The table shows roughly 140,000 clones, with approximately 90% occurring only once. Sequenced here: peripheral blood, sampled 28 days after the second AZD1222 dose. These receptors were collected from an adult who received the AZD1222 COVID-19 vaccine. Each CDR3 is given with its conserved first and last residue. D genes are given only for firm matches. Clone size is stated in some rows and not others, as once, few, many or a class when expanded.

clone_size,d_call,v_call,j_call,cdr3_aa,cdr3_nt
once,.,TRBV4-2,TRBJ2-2,CASSPDVQFVGLFF,TGTGCCAGCAGCCCAGACGTTCAATTTGTCGGGCTGTTTTTT
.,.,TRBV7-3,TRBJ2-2,CASSRDKPNTGELFF,TGTGCCAGCAGTAGGGACAAACCGAACACCGGGGAGCTGTTTTTT
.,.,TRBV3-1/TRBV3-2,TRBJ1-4,CASSQDREEKLFF,TGTGCCAGCAGCCAAGATCGGGAAGAAAAACTGTTTTTT
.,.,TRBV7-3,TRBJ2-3,CASSSPGDTQYF,TGTGCCAGCAGCTCCCCCGGAGATACGCAGTATTTT
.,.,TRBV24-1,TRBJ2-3,CATSDPQTGDTQYF,TGTGCCACCAGTGACCCTCAGACCGGAGATACGCAGTATTTT
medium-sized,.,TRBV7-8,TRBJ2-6,CASSLGDGANVLTF,TGTGCCAGCAGCTTAGGGGATGGGGCCAACGTCCTGACTTTC
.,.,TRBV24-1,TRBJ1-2,CATSDPRTVGYGYTF,TGTGCCACCAGTGACCCTCGGACAGTAGGGTATGGCTACACCTTC
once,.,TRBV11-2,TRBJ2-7,CASSFFQGAYEQYF,TGTGCCAGCAGCTTTTTCCAGGGAGCCTACGAGCAGTACTTC
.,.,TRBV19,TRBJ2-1,CAIRRVASSNEQFF,TGTGCCATCCGGAGGGTAGCATCGTCCAATGAGCAGTTCTTC
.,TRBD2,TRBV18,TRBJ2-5,CASSPGRATETQYF,TGTGCCAGCTCACCGGGGAGGGCTACAGAGACCCAGTACTTC
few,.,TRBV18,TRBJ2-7,CASSPPGEYEQYF,TGTGCCAGCTCACCACCGGGGGAGTACGAGCAGTACTTC
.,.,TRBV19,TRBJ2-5,CASSMGSQETQYF,TGTGCCAGTAGTATGGGCAGCCAAGAGACCCAGTACTTC
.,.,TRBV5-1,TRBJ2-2,CASSVDGSNTGELFF,TGCGCCAGCAGCGTGGACGGGTCGAACACCGGGGAGCTGTTTTTT